Below, 6 T cell receptor beta chains from the same sample are listed, as sequenced in a study of blood T cell repertoires in COVID-19. The table came from immunoSEQ multiplex PCR; TCRdb's copy has only in-frame clones and leaves some out. Among 250,000 to 400,000 clones listed, approximately 90% were seen once. Material for sequencing was peripheral blood. These receptors were obtained from a woman aged 25-40 years with COVID-19, enrolled during active disease.

This clone was observed a handful of times. V gene TRBV6-5 combines with J gene TRBJ1-5; D gene ambiguous. The germline V gene has CDR1 MNHEY and CDR2 SVGAGI. The CDR3 covers 13 residues. V gave up 0 bases and J gave up 5 bases, with 5 bases separating them. This chain's CDR3 is CASSYSRYQPQHF. CDR3 coding DNA: TGTGCCAGCAGTTACTCGAGGTATCAGCCCCAGCATTTT.

The gene calls are TRBV18 and TRBJ1-5; 7 nucleotides agree with TRBD1. J lost 7 bases, V lost 5 bases, and 8 bases had no gene match. Germline CDR1 KGHSH, CDR2 LQKENI. The CDR3 has 14 amino acids. The CDR3: CASSGQELRQPQHF. The DNA of the CDR3 is TGTGCCAGCTCAGGACAGGAACTGAGGCAGCCCCAGCATTTT.

The CDR3 loop reads CASSPNSGGTGNTIYF. As DNA, the CDR3 is TGTGCCAGCAGCCCCAATTCGGGGGGAACTGGAAACACCATATATTTT. This chain joins TRBV7-2 and TRBJ1-3, with D perhaps matching TRBD1 (5 bases). The CDR3 spans 16 residues. The germline V gene encodes CDR1 SGHTA and CDR2 FQGNSA. The V end lost 5 bases, the J end lost 2 bases, and 16 bases lay between the germline ends.

V is TRBV5-1 and J is TRBJ1-6; tentatively, D is TRBD1 (6 bases). V was clipped by 3 bases and J by 5 bases, with 12 bases between them. This CDR3 contains 15 residues. In germline, CDR1 is SGHRS, CDR2 YFSETQ. CDR3: CASSSQGRDNSPLHF. Written as DNA, the CDR3 is TGCGCCAGCAGCTCCCAGGGGCGGGATAATTCACCCCTCCACTTT.

This chain connects TRBV28 to TRBJ1-3; D not certain. Germline V lookup: CDR1 MDHEN, CDR2 SYDVKM. Trimming took 5 bases from V and 0 from J, leaving 11 bases between them. This CDR3 has 15 residues. CDR3 sequence reads: CASSIGLNSGNTIYF. In DNA, the CDR3 is TGTGCCAGCAGTATCGGACTGAACTCTGGAAACACCATATATTTT.

The count of this clone is one. CDR3 nucleotide sequence: TGTGCCAGTAGTATAGTAGGGTGGGGACAGGGGGCTCGCGATACGCAGTATTTT. Protein product: CASSIVGWGQGARDTQYF. This chain links TRBV19 with TRBJ2-3, with 12 nucleotides matching TRBD1. Germline V gives CDR1 LNHDA, CDR2 SQIVND (reference sequence). CDR3 size: 18 residues. The ends lost 1 base at V and 6 bases at J; junction bases unmatched: 11. The full variable domain, its missing parts supplied by reference TRBV19 and TRBJ2-3, is DGGITQSPKYLFRKEGQNVTLSCEQNLNHDAMYWYRQDPGQGLRLIYYSQIVNDFQKGDIAEGYSVSREKKESFPLTVTSAQKNPTAFYLCASSIVGWGQGARDTQYFGPGTRLTVL.